Listed here are 18 T cell receptor beta chains from one sample, sequenced in a study of blood T cells in healthy people across ages (dated by TCRdb to between 2015 and 2017). Library prep was done by 5' RACE. Sequencing took place on an Illumina HiSeq 2500. A second PCR of roughly 7 to 12 cycles was run with a J-beta primer mix and a sample-barcoded 5' primer. TCRdb itself trimmed the public reads at Q25 with fastp, ran MiXCR and retained productive beta chains. Rows merge per CDR3 protein into single entries with the most common DNA and genes. In all, the sample holds 650,000 to 1,000,000 distinct CDR3 sequences, and under 40% of those were seen once. In total, the top ten clones hold 10% to 15% of the sample. The sequenced sample consisted of blood. Receptors originate from a man aged 18 to 30 in good health.

The chain has TRBV12-3 or TRBV12-4 and TRBJ2-3, with D possibly being TRBD2 (6 bases). Trimming took 8 bases from V and 3 from J, leaving 15 bases between them. The CDR3 length is 14 residues. The chain's CDR3 is CASALGGGTDTQYF. CDR3 DNA sequence: TGTGCCAGCGCCCTGGGTGGGGGGACAGATACGCAGTATTTT.

The chain links TRBV5-1 to TRBJ2-1, with TRBD2 as a possible D gene (6 bases). CDR3 size: 18 residues. V was shortened by 6 bases and J by 8 bases, with 30 bases between the two germline ends. Germline V gives CDR1 SGHRS, CDR2 YFSETQ. The CDR3 DNA follows: TGCGCCAGCACACGACTGCCGACCCGGGAGTCCGGGTACGATGAGCAGTTCTTC. Its protein product is CASTRLPTRESGYDEQFF.

The V and J genes are TRBV7-9 and TRBJ2-3; D call uncertain. Trimming removed 5 bases at V and 3 bases at J, with 18 bases between. This CDR3 region has 16 residues. The germline gives CDR1 SEHNR, CDR2 FQNEAQ (reference sequence). CDR3 DNA: TGTGCCAGCAGCCTAGTCGGTAAAGTCAGGACAGATACGCAGTATTTT. It specifies CASSLVGKVRTDTQYF.

In its sample, this clonotype was seen many times. The rearrangement uses TRBV7-9 and TRBJ2-1, with 7 bases that match TRBD1. The CDR3 contains 12 residues. CDR1 and CDR2 from the germline V gene are SEHNR and FQNEAQ (reference sequence). Trimming cost V 5 bases and J 8 bases; bases outside gene matches: 3. DNA of the CDR3: TGTGCCAGCAGCCCTACAGGGGATGAGCAGTTCTTC. It is translated as CASSPTGDEQFF.

The chain combines TRBV12-3 or TRBV12-4 with TRBJ1-1; a weak D match, TRBD1 (6 bases). The V gene lost 5 bases and the J gene lost 13 bases, with 20 bases spanning the gap. The CDR3 length is 13 residues. The CDR3 sequence: CASSAQGGGRVFF. In DNA, the CDR3 is TGTGCCAGCAGTGCCCAAGGGGGGGGGAGGGTTTTCTTT.

The chain has TRBV10-3 and TRBJ2-1; 7 positions match TRBD2. The J call could be wrong; TRBJ2-7 is a better fit for the DNA end. CDR3 length equals 15 residues. Germline-derived CDR1 and CDR2 are ENHRY and SYGVKD. The CDR3 bases are TGTGCCATCAGTGAGGGGAGCGGGGCCTACAATGAGCAGTACTTC. Its protein is CAISEGSGAYNEQYF.

The chain has TRBV5-1 and TRBJ1-1; D unclear. Trimming cost V 0 bases and J 7 bases, with 10 bases left between them. Germline loops: CDR1 SGHRS, CDR2 YFSETQ. There are 13 residues in the CDR3. CDR3 in amino acids: CASSLGDRVEAFF. The CDR3 DNA sequence: TGCGCCAGCAGCTTGGGGGATCGAGTTGAAGCTTTCTTT.

At least ten counts were recorded for this clonotype. V and J are TRBV20-1 and TRBJ2-7, with D perhaps TRBD2 (6 bases). The CDR3 extends over 16 amino acids. V lost 6 bases and J 1 base, leaving 22 bases between the germline ends. Germline lookup yields CDR1 DFQATT and CDR2 SNEGSKA (reference sequence). The CDR3 spells CSAQDSWGERSYEQYF. CDR3 DNA: TGCAGTGCGCAAGACTCATGGGGGGAAAGGTCCTACGAGCAGTACTTC.

V usage is TRBV10-3 and J usage is TRBJ2-4, with D uncertain. TRBJ2-7 explains the end of the DNA better; the J call may be wrong. The CDR3 extends over 13 amino acids. Germline-derived CDR1 and CDR2 are ENHRY and SYGVKD. The CDR3 sequence: CAIREGREDEQYF. The CDR3, as DNA: TGTGCCATCAGGGAAGGTAGGGAAGACGAGCAGTACTTC.

The chain has TRBV10-3 and TRBJ1-5; 7 nucleotides align to TRBD1. In germline, CDR1 is ENHRY, CDR2 SYGVKD. V was clipped by 10 bases and J by 0 bases; unmatched bases: 9. The CDR3 sequence is 15 residues long. CDR3 sequence: CATVDRADSNQPQHF. The CDR3 DNA follows: TGTGCCACGGTCGACAGGGCTGATAGCAATCAGCCCCAGCATTTT.

The rearrangement links TRBV12-3 or TRBV12-4 to TRBJ2-7, with D unclear. Between the trimmed V and J ends, which lost 6 bases and 5 bases, there was a span of 17 bases. CDR3 length: 14 amino acids. The CDR3 loop is CASSPAAERHEQYF. The CDR3 DNA reads TGTGCCAGCAGCCCGGCCGCAGAAAGGCACGAGCAGTACTTC.

The chain employs TRBV19 and TRBJ2-5, with TRBD1 matching 7 bases. The V gene's germline CDR1 is LNHDA and CDR2 SQIVND (reference sequence). This CDR3 is 15 amino acids long. The V and J ends lost 5 bases and 4 bases, in that order; junction bases with no gene match: 10. This chain's CDR3 is CASSPQTGRRETQYF. The CDR3, as DNA: TGTGCCAGTAGTCCCCAGACAGGGCGGCGAGAGACCCAGTACTTC.

The chain uses TRBV12-3 or TRBV12-4 and TRBJ2-3, with TRBD2 as a possible D gene (6 bases). Trimming left V 8 bases short and J 2 bases short, with 8 bases between. CDR3 length: 12 amino acids. CDR3 nucleotide sequence: TGTGCCAGCCGGGACTTCACAGATACGCAGTATTTT. It encodes CASRDFTDTQYF.

Only a few counts were recorded for this clonotype. The chain carries TRBV12-3 or TRBV12-4 and TRBJ1-3; weak D call: TRBD1 (6 bases). V gave up 6 bases and J gave up 0 bases, with 18 bases separating them. This CDR3 is built from 17 residues. The CDR3: CASSPGQTLLSGNTIYF. DNA for the CDR3: TGTGCCAGCAGCCCCGGACAGACCCTCCTCTCTGGAAACACCATATATTTT.

This clonotype was seen more than once but under ten times. This chain joins TRBV7-9 and TRBJ2-3; perhaps D is TRBD1 or TRBD2 (5 bases each). The CDR3 totals 15 residues. Trimming cost V 5 bases and J 0 bases, with 12 bases left between them. Germline CDR1 and CDR2: SEHNR and FQNEAQ (reference sequence). The CDR3 sequence: CASSPGWDSTDTQYF. CDR3 DNA: TGTGCCAGCAGCCCCGGCTGGGACAGCACAGATACGCAGTATTTT.

The chain joins TRBV12-3 or TRBV12-4 to TRBJ1-2; TRBD1 matches at 12 bases. Trimming removed 6 bases from V and 8 bases from J; junction bases left unmatched: 7. This CDR3 is 14 amino acids long. The CDR3 spells CASSHGTGGGGYTF. Here the CDR3 DNA reads TGTGCCAGCAGCCACGGGACAGGGGGCGGAGGCTACACCTTC.

This clonotype was observed at least ten times. The V and J genes are TRBV21-1 and TRBJ2-3; the D call of TRBD1 is as the table states it, not checked on the DNA. TRBV21-1 is deemed a pseudogene. CDR3 length: 15 amino acids. The CDR3, as DNA: TGTGCCAGCAGCAAACGACAGGGAATCACAGATACGCAGTATTTT. Translation: CASSKRQGITDTQYF.

This clonotype was seen a handful of times. The chain uses TRBV5-1 and TRBJ2-5, with 8 bases lining up with TRBD2. From germline, CDR1 is SGHRS and CDR2 YFSETQ. V lost 4 bases and J lost 5; bases outside the gene matches: 7. The CDR3 has 14 amino acids. CDR3 DNA sequence: TGCGCCAGCAGCCCGGGACTAGTGGGGGAGACCCAGTACTTC. It translates to CASSPGLVGETQYF.